This TCR beta chain was sequenced in a study of beta chain features in type 1 diabetes. Study-level points and caveats: Patients with Type 1 diabetes showed moderately but significantly shorter TCRB CDR3s in all four CD4+ subsets.

This clone was counted only a few times. The antigen remains undetermined. The CDR3 runs to 14 residues. Germline CDR1 and CDR2: SGHTA and FQGNSA. Trimming stripped 5 bases from V and 8 bases from J, with 18 bases between. The whole isolated RNA underwent reverse transcription, so sequencing captured expressed TCRB transcripts. Approximately 3.5 million reads per sample were averaged for naive, central memory and regulatory samples. The method was immunoSEQ multiplex PCR; TCRdb's version includes in-frame clones alone and lacks a portion of them. The sample holds around 650,000 clones, roughly an eighth seen once.

The clonotype originates from a young man with type 1 diabetes. This chain connects TRBV7-2 to TRBJ1-1, with D possibly matching TRBD1 (6 bases). Sequenced sample: naive CD4+ T cells from blood. Here the CDR3 reads CASSPSFDRIEAFF. In DNA form, the CDR3 reads TGTGCCAGCAGCCCGTCCTTCGACAGGATCGAAGCTTTCTTT.